This T cell receptor beta chain came from a study of T-cell reconstitution after alpha-beta-depleted transplantation in children. CDR1 and CDR2 (germline): SEHNR, FQNEAQ (reference sequence). The length of the CDR3 is 15 residues. The ends lost 1 base at V and 3 bases at J; junction bases unmatched: 3. Molecular barcoding with unique molecular identifiers was used for the TCRbeta library. TCRdb re-derived calls from the PCR reads in MiXCR, one entry per CDR3 protein. The profile shows around 410,000 distinct CDR3 sequences, roughly 11% of them singletons. This clonotype came up many times. The clonotype comes from a human donor who donated a stem cell graft to a child with acute myeloid leukemia. The sequenced sample was PBMCs from the stem cell graft donor, obtained from the stem cell graft. The V gene is TRBV7-9, the J gene TRBJ2-1, with 7 nucleotides matching TRBD1. This chain's CDR3 is CASSLGGTDYNEQFF. The CDR3 DNA follows: TGTGCCAGCAGCTTAGGAGGGACAGACTACAATGAGCAGTTCTTC.